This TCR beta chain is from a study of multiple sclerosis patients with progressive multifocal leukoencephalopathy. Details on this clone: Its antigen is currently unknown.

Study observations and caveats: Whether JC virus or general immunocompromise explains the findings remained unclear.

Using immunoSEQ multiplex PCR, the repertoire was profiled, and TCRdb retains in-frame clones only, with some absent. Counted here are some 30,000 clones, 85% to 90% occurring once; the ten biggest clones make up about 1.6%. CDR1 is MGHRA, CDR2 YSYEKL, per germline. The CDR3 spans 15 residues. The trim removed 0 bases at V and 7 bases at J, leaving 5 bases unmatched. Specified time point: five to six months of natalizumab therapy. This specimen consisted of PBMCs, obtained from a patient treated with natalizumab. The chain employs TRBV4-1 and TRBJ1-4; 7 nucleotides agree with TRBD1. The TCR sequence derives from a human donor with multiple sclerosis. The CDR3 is CASSQDEGAGEKLFF. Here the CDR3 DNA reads TGCGCCAGCAGCCAAGATGAGGGGGCGGGTGAAAAACTGTTTTTT.